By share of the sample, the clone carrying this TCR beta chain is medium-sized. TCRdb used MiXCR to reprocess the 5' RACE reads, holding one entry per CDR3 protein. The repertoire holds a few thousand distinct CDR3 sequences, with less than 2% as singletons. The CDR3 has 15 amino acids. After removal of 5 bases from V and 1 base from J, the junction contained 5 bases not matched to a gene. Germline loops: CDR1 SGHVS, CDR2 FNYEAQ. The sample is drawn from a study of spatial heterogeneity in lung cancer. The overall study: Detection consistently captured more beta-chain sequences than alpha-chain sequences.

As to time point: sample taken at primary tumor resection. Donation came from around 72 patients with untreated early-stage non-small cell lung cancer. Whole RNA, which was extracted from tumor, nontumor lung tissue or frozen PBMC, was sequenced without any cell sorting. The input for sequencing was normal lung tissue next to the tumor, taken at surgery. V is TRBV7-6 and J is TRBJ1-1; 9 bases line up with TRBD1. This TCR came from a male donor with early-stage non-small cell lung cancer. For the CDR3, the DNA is TGTGCCAGCAGCGGGGACAGGGCGAGGAACACTGAAGCTTTCTTT. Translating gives CASSGDRARNTEAFF. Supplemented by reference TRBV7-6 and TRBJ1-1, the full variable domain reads GAGVSQSPRYKVTKRGQDVALRCDPISGHVSLYWYRQALGQGPEFLTYFNYEAQQDKSGLPNDRFSAERPEGSISTLTIQRTEQRDSAMYRCASSGDRARNTEAFFGQGTRLTVV.